This T cell receptor beta chain was recovered during a study of cytomegalovirus exposure and HLA in healthy donors (dated 2017 in TCRdb). Study-level background: An earlier analysis of several hundred of the donors reported 250 to 300 Gb of sequence data and 117 million unique TCR beta sequences from some 180 million T cells. About 300 gigabases of sequencing data and 70 million to 85 million unique TCR sequences were included in an early release covering 500 to 750 HLA-typed donors. Of the approximately 400 genotyped donors, roughly 85% fell in the genetic ancestry cluster associated with self-reported Caucasian donors. The study aimed to test whether signatures of past pathogen exposure could be identified by cataloging public T cell receptors. The study used immunosequencing to profile the T cell repertoires of approximately 690 subjects and linked those repertoires to cytomegalovirus serostatus. Besides the first cohort of 550 to 750 subjects, a separate validation cohort made up of over a hundred different subjects was used. The study combined high-throughput TCR immunosequencing, statistical association of individual TCRs with disease status, and machine learning to predict cytomegalovirus infection status. To study patterns of TCR occurrence, a later analysis re-analyzed previously published TCR beta repertoires from hundreds of donors and added high-resolution HLA genotyping. In the later analysis, no new phenotypic data were used to find candidate immune exposures; instead, reliance was placed on TCR beta sequences and their occurrence across donors. In an earlier analysis of roughly 540 of the donors, high-throughput TCR beta sequencing was used to judge whether each TCR beta V gene segment behaved as functional or pseudogenic. Alongside the repertoire data, information on donor age, sex, ethnicity and CMV serostatus was compiled. A later genetic analysis used genome-wide SNP genotypes for about 65% of the roughly 670 donors, treating that subset as a discovery cohort. All discovery cohort repertoires had been generated on a single sequencing platform. HLA typing included class I and class II loci at four-digit resolution. Typing coverage varied by locus: about 620-640 donors for A, B, C, DRB1 and DQB1; approximately 500 for DQA1; approximately 570 for DPA1; some 470 for DPB1. Several DR-DQ haplotypes were treated as single units for association and clustering because of strong linkage in the cohort. On average, around 240,000 unique TCR beta nucleotide sequences were sequenced per donor among more than 350 genotyped donors of the cohort, with roughly 18% of those sequences being non-productive.

Preparation of the library involved the immunoSEQ multiplex PCR assay. A mixture of 60 forward primers for TCR Vbeta segments and 13 reverse primers for TCR Jbeta segments was used in the multiplex PCR. The CDR3 region of rearranged TCR beta genes was amplified from genomic DNA by a multiplex PCR assay. Amplified TCR beta libraries were sequenced as 87-base-pair reads on the Illumina HiSeq System. The authors' analysis ran thus. A later analysis tallied roughly 76 million unique TCR beta chains across the 660 or so repertoires, and about 12 million of those chains were shared by two or more donors. A nearest-neighbor algorithm error-corrected the raw reads and collapsed the reads into unique sequences, merging closely related sequences to remove PCR and sequencing errors. V, D and J gene segments were assigned by aligning CDR3 sequences to IMGT reference sequences. For a sequence to be retained, at least a six-nucleotide match to both a V gene segment and a J gene segment was required. Rearrangements were called productive when the CDR3 lacked stop codons and stayed in frame with V and J; all others were non-productive. Following IMGT convention, CDR3 was defined as the stretch from the second conserved V-encoded cysteine up to the conserved J-encoded phenylalanine. The earlier analysis of roughly 590 of the donors excluded sequences that lacked an unambiguous match to a single V gene segment. An earlier analysis of 587 of the donors classified V segments as functional when productive rearrangements were above 56.7% and as segregating when the standard deviation between donors was above 5%. To diagnose cytomegalovirus status from the catalog of TCR beta chain sequences, a statistical classification framework was built. A later analysis assigned V and J genes by comparing TCR nucleotide sequences with IMGT/GENE-DB human TR gene sequences. A later analysis assigned CDR3 sequences and most-parsimonious VDJ recombination scenarios with the TCRdist pipeline. A later analysis defined each TCR beta chain by its CDR3 amino acid sequence plus V-gene family, and excluded reads lacking a unique V-gene family. In a later analysis, approximately 640 highly shared, low-generation-probability nucleotide sequences were removed to address suspected cross-contamination and a sequencing artifact. In a later analysis, a clonal expansion index for each public chain was calculated from normalized within-repertoire ranks of inferred template counts. In a later analysis, generation probabilities were computed with a VDJ recombination model fitted to out-of-frame rearrangements, and the resulting probabilities were checked against IGoR. In a later analysis, hypergeometric tests were used to score TCR-TCR, TCR-HLA and TCR-CMV co-occurrence, with a repertoire-size bias correction applied to TCR pairs. A later analysis estimated false discovery rates by permuting HLA or CMV assignments 20 times. In a later analysis, co-occurring TCRs were grouped with DBSCAN, and TCRdist sequence similarity was added when clustering was performed within HLA-allele-positive subsets. Co-occurrence clustering excluded repertoires with fewer than 30,000 or more than 120,000 public chains, plus five with anomalous nucleotide sharing. Drawn from immuneACCESS, this table holds only the in-frame rearrangements with V and J called that TCRdb kept. Clones are partly lost; checked studies trace under half to an unresolved V gene and leave the rest unexplained. V and J calls and clone size are copied from that table; D and trimming were computed from the DNA. The sample yields around 200,000 clones; roughly 80% were counted once. About 6% of the sample goes to the ten largest clones.

Trimming takes 8 bases off V and 0 bases off J; junction bases not matched to a gene: 3. The CDR3 spans 14 residues, from the cysteine through the phenylalanine. Only CDR3 DNA remains: 42 bases, in frame from the first base. Looking up the germline V gene yields CDR1 KGHSH and CDR2 LQKENI. The cohort was made up of 666 healthy bone marrow donors. All cohort members were sampled while nominally healthy, although unrecorded immune exposures were likely present. The donor tested CMV seropositive, placing the donor among the 289 seropositive members of the cohort. Each donor provided a peripheral blood sample, and peripheral blood mononuclear cells were used for TCR beta sequencing. The Qiagen DNeasy Blood Extraction Kit was used to extract genomic DNA from the blood cell samples. Overall study results and their limits: Linkage disequilibrium might explain the correlated functional status among segregating V segments, but an unknown experimental factor could not be excluded. Broadly in line with IMGT annotations, most TCR beta V segments showed up in productive rearrangements about 87% or about 30% of the time in an earlier analysis of several hundred of the donors. Some IMGT-functional V segments, including TRBV6-2 and TRBV6-3, could not be distinguished by the 87-base-pair reads and were therefore excluded. Three of the identified cytomegalovirus-associated TCR beta chains were confirmed in vitro to be specific for cytomegalovirus antigens. Compared with equally common non-associated chains, HLA-associated TCR beta chains in a later analysis were more clonally expanded and had lower generation probabilities. The classifier was reported to diagnose cytomegalovirus status with high specificity and sensitivity in both the original cohort and the validation cohort. In a later analysis, the rate of TCR association differed among HLA loci, with DRB1 alleles having the most associated TCRs and HLA-C alleles having the fewest. According to a later analysis, parvovirus B19, influenza, CMV and Epstein-Barr virus appeared linked to several top co-occurrence clusters. A cluster of highly shared sequence variants was judged likely to represent a technical artifact of the sequencing pipeline. Most CMV-associated TCR beta chains appeared to be HLA-restricted in a later analysis, and the HLA associations seemed to be driven largely by CMV exposure. The only immune exposure information available for the cohort was CMV serostatus. In a later analysis, some 17,000 TCR beta sequences were associated with specific HLA alleles at a false discovery rate of 0.05. Roughly uniform sequencing depth across donors was assumed in presence/absence analyses, although this assumption may not hold. According to a later genetic analysis, donors in an Asian-associated ancestry cluster had fewer N-insertions in productive TCRs than the approximately 610-donor mean. Most TCR sequences were observed very rarely across donors, whereas some public TCRs were present in many individuals. A further reported finding was that TCR beta sequences accurately predicted the HLA-A and HLA-B alleles for most subjects in the first cohort. The study gave a list of 150 to 200 TCR beta chains associated with cytomegalovirus. Because counts were too low, roughly 16 rarely observed V segments, including chromosome 9 orphons, were left out of the earlier analysis of some 600 of the donors. The cohort was sequenced for TCR beta chains only, and without alpha or paired-chain data the features that could be detected were limited. Assigning TCR associations to individual alleles was difficult when HLA alleles, especially DR and DQ, strongly co-occurred. Because HLA typing was missing for some donors at each locus, association tests included only the typed subset. An association between a missense DCLRE1C variant and V-gene and J-gene trimming of TCR beta chains was found in a later genetic analysis and replicated in an independent cohort. According to the authors, the approach could potentially be generalized to other disease states and immunological phenotypes.

For this clone: Its cognate antigen has yet to be identified. Per-base quality was not reported, and no clone a single base away is much larger than it.

Material: PBMCs. The sequence is built from TRBV18 and TRBJ2-2; TRBD2 fits 7 bases in the junction. This TCR was sampled from a man between 40 and 49 years old in good health and CMV-seropositive. The DNA is as follows: TGTGCCAGCCAACTAGCGACGAACACCGGGGAGCTGTTTTTT. Its amino acids are CASQLATNTGELFF.